These 26 T cell receptor beta chains were sequenced from one sample in a study of a mutant IDH1 vaccine in newly diagnosed glioma. The protocol was immunoSEQ multiplex PCR, while the TCRdb copy is restricted to in-frame clones and leaves out a portion. The data contain 25,000 to 40,000 clones, almost 80% of them seen just once; the ten biggest clones take up around a tenth. What these receptors recognize is not known. Time point of the sample: week 35, safety follow-up. Alongside topical imiquimod, each dose of vaccine comprised 300 ug of mutant IDH1 20-mer peptide. The sequences come from PBMCs, collected from a glioma patient whose treatment included an IDH1 peptide vaccine. The source of these receptors is a woman in her thirties with glioma. Some clones in this sample may be carry-over from other donors' samples.

The V call is TRBV7-6, the J call TRBJ1-1; D is ambiguous. CDR1 is SGHVS and CDR2 is FNYEAQ in the germline V gene. The CDR3 totals 14 residues. Trimming stripped 1 base from V and 3 bases from J, with 9 bases between. The CDR3 reads CASSLGPSYTEAFF. In nucleotides, the CDR3 is TGTGCCAGCAGCTTAGGGCCCTCCTACACTGAAGCTTTCTTT.

V usage is TRBV2 and J usage is TRBJ2-1, with D possibly being TRBD1 or TRBD2 (5 bases each). The CDR3 covers 16 residues. The V end lost 10 bases, the J end lost 6 bases, and 25 bases lay between the germline ends. From germline, CDR1 is SNHLY and CDR2 FYNNEI. CDR3 sequence reads: CATPRVGTPRSNEQFF. DNA of the CDR3: TGTGCCACCCCACGAGTGGGGACGCCAAGGAGCAATGAGCAGTTCTTC.

The chain carries TRBV10-3 and TRBJ2-7; 7 bases are a match to TRBD1. CDR1 is ENHRY, CDR2 SYGVKD, per germline. The ends lost 6 bases at V and 6 bases at J; junction bases unmatched: 5. The CDR3 has 12 residues. CDR3 region: CAIRGGLGEQYF. The CDR3 DNA sequence: TGTGCCATCAGAGGGGGCCTAGGCGAGCAGTACTTC.

In its sample, this clone was seen a few times. The V call is TRBV2, the J call TRBJ1-1; 8 bases fit TRBD1. The V segment lost 2 bases and the J segment 1 base; nucleotides outside the gene matches: 0. The CDR3 is 14 residues long. Germline V gene lookup returns CDR1 SNHLY and CDR2 FYNNEI. CDR3 DNA: TGTGCCAGCAGTGAAACAGGGGGGAACACTGAAGCTTTCTTT. Amino acids: CASSETGGNTEAFF.

In its sample, this clone was seen once. The rearrangement uses TRBV7-9 and TRBJ2-7; D call uncertain. V gave up 1 base and J gave up 3 bases, with 4 bases separating them. CDR3 size: 12 residues. Per germline, CDR1 SEHNR and CDR2 FQNEAQ (reference sequence). In DNA, the CDR3 is TGTGCCAGCAGCTTAGGGGTCTACGAGCAGTACTTC. Amino acids: CASSLGVYEQYF.

This rearrangement joins TRBV5-1 to TRBJ1-5; D is undetermined. V lost 4 bases, J lost 0 bases, and 11 bases lay in between. The CDR3 totals 15 residues. The germline CDR1 and CDR2 sequences are SGHRS and YFSETQ. CDR3 nucleotides: TGCGCCAGCAGCCCGGACGGGGATAGCAATCAGCCCCAGCATTTT. Translation gives CASSPDGDSNQPQHF.

This chain uses TRBV5-1 with TRBJ2-3; D is undetermined. CDR1 SGHRS and CDR2 YFSETQ come from the germline V gene. The V and J ends lost 4 bases and 2 bases respectively, with 8 bases between them. The CDR3 consists of 13 residues. CDR3 residues: CASSQRLTDTQYF. The CDR3 DNA follows: TGCGCCAGCAGCCAACGTCTCACAGATACGCAGTATTTT.

J is TRBJ2-2 and V is TRBV6-4; D uncertain. Per germline, CDR1 MRHNA and CDR2 SNTAGT. The CDR3 covers 16 residues. V gave up 1 base and J gave up 0 bases, with 9 bases separating them. The CDR3 DNA is TGTGCCAGCAGTGACTTGCAGAGGACGAACACCGGGGAGCTGTTTTTT. It translates to CASSDLQRTNTGELFF.

This chain connects TRBV19 to TRBJ2-2; 9 nucleotides agree with TRBD2. V shed 5 bases, J shed 8 bases, and the junction held 9 bases outside the gene matches. Germline V gives CDR1 LNHDA, CDR2 SQIVND (reference sequence). This CDR3 is built from 15 residues. DNA of the CDR3: TGTGCCAGTAGTCGCATAGCGGGAGTGGAGGGGGAGCTGTTTTTT. Its translation is CASSRIAGVEGELFF. The full variable domain, its missing parts supplied by reference TRBV19 and TRBJ2-2, is DGGITQSPKYLFRKEGQNVTLSCEQNLNHDAMYWYRQDPGQGLRLIYYSQIVNDFQKGDIAEGYSVSREKKESFPLTVTSAQKNPTAFYLCASSRIAGVEGELFFGEGSRLTVL.

The chain combines TRBV6-5 with TRBJ2-5; D is undetermined. V lost 3 bases and J 0 bases, leaving 5 bases between the germline ends. The CDR3 is made up of 13 amino acids. Germline V lookup: CDR1 MNHEY, CDR2 SVGAGI. In DNA, the CDR3 is TGTGCCAGCAGTTATCGGAACCAAGAGACCCAGTACTTC. Residues: CASSYRNQETQYF.

V is TRBV9 and J is TRBJ1-1; 7 bases are shared with TRBD1. Germline CDR1 and CDR2: SGDLS and YYNGEE. This CDR3 has 14 residues. V was clipped by 3 bases and J by 2 bases; unmatched bases: 4. Here the CDR3 reads CASSGQGHNTEAFF. Here the CDR3 DNA reads TGTGCCAGCAGCGGACAGGGCCACAACACTGAAGCTTTCTTT.

This chain uses TRBV28 with TRBJ1-5; D may be TRBD1 (6 bases). V was shortened by 6 bases and J by 6 bases, with 15 bases between the two germline ends. The germline V gene encodes CDR1 MDHEN and CDR2 SYDVKM. CDR3 length equals 14 residues. The CDR3 here is CASSPGGGAQPQHF. As DNA, the CDR3 is TGTGCCAGCAGCCCAGGCGGGGGGGCTCAGCCCCAGCATTTT.

The gene calls are TRBV7-6 and TRBJ2-5, with 7 nucleotides matching TRBD2. Germline V gene data show CDR1 as SGHVS and CDR2 as FNYEAQ. J was trimmed by 3 bases and V by 5 bases; bases with no gene match: 12. This CDR3 region has 16 residues. DNA for the CDR3: TGTGCCAGCAGCCCCCTCGGCGGGGGTGAAAAAGAGACCCAGTACTTC. It yields the protein CASSPLGGGEKETQYF.

The chain carries TRBV30 and TRBJ1-1; 7 positions agree with TRBD1. The V gene's germline CDR1 is GTSNPN and CDR2 SVGIG (reference sequence). The V gene end was trimmed by 4 bases and the J gene end by 1 base; junction bases not matched to a gene: 6. The CDR3 loop spans 14 amino acids. Here the CDR3 DNA reads TGTGCCTGGACCAAGGGGGCCAAGAACACTGAAGCTTTCTTT. Protein sequence: CAWTKGAKNTEAFF.

The chain combines TRBV7-6 with TRBJ2-5; weak D call: TRBD2 (5 bases). CDR3 length: 15 amino acids. Trimming cost V 6 bases and J 2 bases, with 16 bases left between them. Germline CDR1 is SGHVS and CDR2 is FNYEAQ. Written as DNA, the CDR3 is TGTGCCAGCAGTCAGATCCGGGTAGCGCAAGAGACCCAGTACTTC. Residues: CASSQIRVAQETQYF.

The chain links TRBV9 to TRBJ1-4, with D perhaps matching TRBD1 (6 bases). CDR1 and CDR2 (germline): SGDLS, YYNGEE. The V gene lost 3 bases and the J gene lost 7 bases, with 16 bases spanning the gap. CDR3 length equals 15 residues. The chain's CDR3 is CASSARGGRGEKLFF. In DNA, the CDR3 is TGTGCCAGCAGCGCCCGAGGGGGGCGCGGTGAAAAACTGTTTTTT.

J is TRBJ2-2 and V is TRBV5-1; maybe TRBD1 (6 bases). The CDR3 spans 13 residues. The V and J ends lost 3 bases and 5 bases respectively, with 8 bases between them. CDR1 SGHRS and CDR2 YFSETQ come from the germline V gene. CDR3 sequence: CASSSGQTGELFF. In DNA form, the CDR3 reads TGCGCCAGCAGCTCCGGACAGACCGGGGAGCTGTTTTTT.

This clone occurred a few times. The CDR3 reads CASSETGTNTGELFF. Written as DNA, the CDR3 is TGTGCCAGCAGTGAGACAGGAACGAACACCGGGGAGCTGTTTTTT. The rearrangement links TRBV6-6 to TRBJ2-2; TRBD1 might be the D (6 bases). Germline values: CDR1 MNHNY, CDR2 SVGAGI (reference sequence). V dropped 5 bases and J dropped 0 bases, with 10 bases sitting between them. CDR3 length equals 15 residues.

The V and J genes are TRBV10-3 and TRBJ1-5, with unresolved D. V shed 2 bases and J shed 0 bases, with 11 bases lying between them. The germline gives CDR1 ENHRY, CDR2 SYGVKD. The CDR3 covers 16 residues. CDR3 nucleotide sequence: TGTGCCATCAGTGAGCGTCCTATATATAGCAATCAGCCCCAGCATTTT. Its protein product is CAISERPIYSNQPQHF.

This rearrangement joins TRBV9 to TRBJ2-7, with 14 bases that match TRBD2. The germline V gene encodes CDR1 SGDLS and CDR2 YYNGEE. The CDR3 runs to 15 residues. The V and J ends lost 4 bases and 5 bases, in that order; junction bases with no gene match: 5. CDR3 coding DNA: TGTGCCAGCAGCTTAGGGACTAGCGGGAGCAACGAGCAGTACTTC. This translates into CASSLGTSGSNEQYF.

The chain is built from TRBV27 and TRBJ2-7; D not certain. In germline, CDR1 is MNHEY, CDR2 SMNVEV (reference sequence). Trimming shortened V by 5 bases and J by 7 bases, and 9 bases separated the two germline ends. CDR3 length equals 11 residues. The DNA for the CDR3 is TGTGCCAGCAGTCTATTGGGGGAGCAGTACTTC. Encoded protein: CASSLLGEQYF.

The V call is TRBV10-2, the J call TRBJ1-3; possible D gene TRBD1, 5 bases. With 3 bases removed from V and 0 bases from J, the gap between germline ends came to 9 bases. Looked up from germline, CDR1 is WSHSY and CDR2 is SAAADI. The CDR3 runs 15 residues. The CDR3 reads CASSDNRISGNTIYF. In DNA, the CDR3 is TGCGCCAGCAGTGATAACAGGATCTCTGGAAACACCATATATTTT.

The chain links TRBV11-2 to TRBJ2-5; unclear D gene. Trimming stripped 5 bases from V and 2 bases from J, with 12 bases between. CDR1 and CDR2 (germline): SGHAT, FQNNGV. The CDR3 has 14 residues. The CDR3 coding sequence is TGTGCCAGCAGCCGTTCAGGATTACAAGAGACCCAGTACTTC. This sequence encodes CASSRSGLQETQYF.

The chain is built from TRBV2 and TRBJ1-5; D might be TRBD1 (5 bases). The germline V and J ends were trimmed by 4 bases and 4 bases, with 11 bases remaining between them. This CDR3 has 14 amino acids. Germline CDR1 SNHLY, CDR2 FYNNEI. CDR3 sequence reads: CASSGTLGNQPQHF. The CDR3 DNA is TGTGCCAGCAGTGGGACATTAGGGAATCAGCCCCAGCATTTT.

The chain uses TRBV7-6 and TRBJ2-5; the D is unclear. The germline CDR1 and CDR2 sequences are SGHVS and FNYEAQ. This CDR3 is 11 amino acids long. Trimming stripped 5 bases from V and 9 bases from J, with 10 bases between. The CDR3: CASSPFSAQYF. CDR3 sequence (DNA): TGTGCCAGCAGCCCTTTTTCGGCCCAGTACTTC.

There are a few counts of this clone. V usage is TRBV4-1 and J usage is TRBJ2-1; D uncertain. Germline V CDR1 and CDR2: MGHRA, YSYEKL. CDR3 length equals 15 residues. Trimming took 0 bases from V and 8 from J, leaving 14 bases between them. DNA of the CDR3: TGCGCCAGCAGCCAAGACCCTAGAGCGAGAGATGAGCAGTTCTTC. It codes for CASSQDPRARDEQFF.